This TCR beta chain is drawn from a study of graft-versus-host responses after intestinal transplantation. Whole-study context: Recipients had transplants, and these were multivisceral, liver-intestinal, or isolated intestinal. Overall study findings and caveats: Peak GvH clone levels in circulation were associated with early post-transplant HvG declines.

As regards this clone: It is likely a read error: a sequence one base away is far more abundant.

Co-plated with approximately 200,000 CFSE-labeled responder cells were approximately 200,000 irradiated, violet-dye-labeled stimulator cells. CD3+CD4+ and CD3+CD8+ responders that were proliferating and CFSE-low were sorted post-reaction. Per the germline V gene, CDR1 is SGHDT and CDR2 is YYEEEE. CDR3 length: 15 amino acids. Libraries were prepared by immunoSEQ multiplex PCR; TCRdb keeps only in-frame clonotypes and omits some of them. This table holds about 14,000 clones, roughly 30% found once. The source is a human patient who received an intestinal transplant. This chain joins TRBV5-6 and TRBJ2-5, with 8 positions matching TRBD2. This sample comprised alloreactive CD4+ T cells from a mixed lymphocyte reaction culture, obtained before intestinal transplant. Specified subset: CFSE-low proliferating T cells sorted from roughly six-day pre-transplant mixed lymphocyte reaction (GvH or HvG direction). The chain's CDR3 is CAGSLALMSGGTQYF. CDR3 nucleotide sequence: TGTGCCGGCAGCTTGGCTTTAATGAGCGGGGGGACCCAGTACTTC.